This T cell receptor beta chain was captured in a study of CD8+CD57+ T cells in acquired aplastic anemia. On the study more broadly: Sorted cells (CD4+ and CD8+) yielded DNA amounts that averaged around 3.5 ug. Whole-study findings and limits: Patients and controls turned out to have 25 to 30 CD8+ CDR3 sequences in common.

The CDR3 consists of 18 residues. CDR1 is MNHNS and CDR2 is SASEGT in the germline V gene. Trimming removed 6 bases from V and 6 bases from J; junction bases left unmatched: 20. The study profiled TCR beta VDJ and CDR3 using genomic DNA as template. TCRdb re-derived calls from the reads in MiXCR, one entry per CDR3 protein. The profile covers around 430,000 distinct CDR3 sequences, with 25% to 40% appearing a single time and 0.75% to 0.95% taken by the ten largest. About this clonotype: Its specificity is not known.

Sequencing involved patients with CD8+CD57+ cell expansion previously shown by flow cytometry. The enrolled patients all had severe acquired aplastic anemia. Blood was sampled before the patients had received any therapy. Sequencing input: sorted CD4+, CD8+, or CD8+CD57+ T cells (not recorded which) from PBMCs. This chain connects TRBV6-1 to TRBJ2-7; 10 bases fit TRBD2. The source of this sequence is a human donor with aplastic anemia. CDR3 in DNA: TGTGCCAGCAGGGGATTGCTAGCGGGAGTGGTACTCGCCTCCGAGCAGTACTTC. Protein: CASRGLLAGVVLASEQYF.